The present T cell receptor beta chain was sequenced within a study of Graves' ophthalmopathy and Graves' hyperthyroidism. This clonotype was seen only a few times. The germline gives CDR1 SGHTA, CDR2 FQGNSA. Between the trimmed V and J ends, which lost 4 bases and 12 bases, there was a span of 19 bases. The CDR3 length is 13 residues. Amplification targeted the TCR beta CDR3 regions, with RNA transcripts as the source material. HTBI-primed first-round RT-PCR preceded second-round multiplex PCR. TCRdb re-analysed the multiplex PCR reads in MiXCR, keeping a single row per CDR3 protein. The sample lists 300,000 to 500,000 distinct CDR3 sequences, over 15% occurring once.

The chain employs TRBV7-2 and TRBJ2-7; the D call may be TRBD1 or TRBD2 (5 bases each). The sequence was obtained from a woman aged 18 to 35 with stable Graves' hyperthyroidism. Sequenced sample: peripheral blood. CDR3: CASSWDPARAPYF. The CDR3 DNA is TGTGCCAGCAGCTGGGACCCTGCCCGGGCCCCGTACTTC.